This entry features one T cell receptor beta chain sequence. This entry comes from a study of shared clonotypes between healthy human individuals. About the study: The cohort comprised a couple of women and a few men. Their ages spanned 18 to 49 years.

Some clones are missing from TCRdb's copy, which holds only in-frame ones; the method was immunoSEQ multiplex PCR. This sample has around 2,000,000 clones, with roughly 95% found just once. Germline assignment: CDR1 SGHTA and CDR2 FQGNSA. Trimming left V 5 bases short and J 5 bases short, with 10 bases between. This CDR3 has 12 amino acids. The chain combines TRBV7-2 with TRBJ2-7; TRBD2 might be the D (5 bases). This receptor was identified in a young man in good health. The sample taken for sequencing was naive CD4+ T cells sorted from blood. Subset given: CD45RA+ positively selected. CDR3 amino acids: CASSPGGHEQYF. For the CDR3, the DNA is TGTGCCAGCAGCCCGGGCGGGCACGAGCAGTACTTC.